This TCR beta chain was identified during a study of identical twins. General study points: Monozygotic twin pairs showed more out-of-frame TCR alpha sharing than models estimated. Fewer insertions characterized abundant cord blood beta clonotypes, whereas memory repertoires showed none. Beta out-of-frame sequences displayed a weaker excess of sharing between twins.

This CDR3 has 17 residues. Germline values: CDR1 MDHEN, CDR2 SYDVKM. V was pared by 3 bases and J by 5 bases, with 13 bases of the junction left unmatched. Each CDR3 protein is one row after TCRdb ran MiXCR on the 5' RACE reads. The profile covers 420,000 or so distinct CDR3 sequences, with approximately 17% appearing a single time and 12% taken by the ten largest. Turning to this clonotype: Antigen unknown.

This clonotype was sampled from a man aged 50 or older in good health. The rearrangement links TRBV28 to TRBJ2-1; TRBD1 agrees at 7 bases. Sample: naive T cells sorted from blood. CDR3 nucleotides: TGTGCCAGCAGTTTGTACCGGGACAGCCCGATAAACAATGAGCAGTTCTTC. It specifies CASSLYRDSPINNEQFF.